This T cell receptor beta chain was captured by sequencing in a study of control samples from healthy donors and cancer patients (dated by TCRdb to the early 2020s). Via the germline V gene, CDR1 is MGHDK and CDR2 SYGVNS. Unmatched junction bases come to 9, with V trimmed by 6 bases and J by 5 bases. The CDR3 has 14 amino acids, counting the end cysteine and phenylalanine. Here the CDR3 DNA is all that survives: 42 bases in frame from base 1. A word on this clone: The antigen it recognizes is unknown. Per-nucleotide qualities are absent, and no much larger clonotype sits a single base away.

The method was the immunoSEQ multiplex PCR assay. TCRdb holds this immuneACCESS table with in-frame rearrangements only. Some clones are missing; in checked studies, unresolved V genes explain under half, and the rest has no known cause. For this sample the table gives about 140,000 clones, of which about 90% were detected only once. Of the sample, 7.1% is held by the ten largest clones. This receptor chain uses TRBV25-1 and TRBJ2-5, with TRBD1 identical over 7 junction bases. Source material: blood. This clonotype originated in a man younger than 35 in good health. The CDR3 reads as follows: CASRPDRVGETQYF. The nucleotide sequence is TGTGCCAGCAGACCCGACAGGGTGGGGGAGACCCAGTACTTC.